Each of the 15 T cell receptor beta chains below was sequenced from the same sample in a study of blood T cell repertoires in COVID-19. Using immunoSEQ multiplex PCR, the repertoire was profiled, and TCRdb retains in-frame clones only, with some absent. The sample holds roughly 280,000 clones, around 88% seen once. The sequenced sample was peripheral blood. These receptors were collected from a man under 40 with active or convalescent COVID-19.

The rearrangement uses TRBV29-1 and TRBJ2-5; 9 bases are shared with TRBD1. Germline CDR1 SQVTM, CDR2 ANQGSEA. The CDR3 contains 13 residues. J was trimmed by 2 bases and V by 5 bases; bases with no gene match: 3. CDR3 DNA sequence: TGCAGCGTTACAGGGGGCGGTCAAGAGACCCAGTACTTC. Protein product: CSVTGGGQETQYF.

The chain uses TRBV6-6 and TRBJ2-1, with 11 bases identical to TRBD2. From germline, CDR1 is MNHNY and CDR2 SVGAGI (reference sequence). The CDR3 extends over 19 amino acids. Germline trimming cut 5 bases from V and 5 bases from J; bases unmatched to any gene: 17. The CDR3 sequence is CASSHSFLAGGPKNNEQFF. The DNA of the CDR3 is TGTGCCAGCAGTCATTCGTTCCTAGCGGGGGGACCTAAAAACAATGAGCAGTTCTTC.

The rearrangement uses TRBV11-2 and TRBJ1-5; D not resolved. The length of the CDR3 is 16 residues. Per germline, CDR1 SGHAT and CDR2 FQNNGV. The V end was cut by 0 bases, the J end by 0 bases, with 9 bases between. Here the CDR3 reads CASSLDLGDSNQPQHF. In DNA form, the CDR3 reads TGTGCCAGCAGCTTAGATCTTGGAGATAGCAATCAGCCCCAGCATTTT.

DNA for the CDR3: TGCGCCAGCAGCCGAGACAGGGTGGAGACCCAGTACTTC. This encodes CASSRDRVETQYF. The rearrangement links TRBV4-1 to TRBJ2-5, with 7 bases lining up with TRBD1. The CDR3 totals 13 residues. Germline V gene data show CDR1 as MGHRA and CDR2 as YSYEKL. J lost 5 bases, V lost 4 bases, and 4 bases had no gene match.

CDR3 sequence reads: CATSRPGTGKYYEQYF. The CDR3 DNA reads TGTGCCACCAGCAGGCCCGGGACAGGGAAGTACTACGAGCAGTACTTC. The chain joins TRBV15 to TRBJ2-7; 9 bases map to TRBD1. V shed 3 bases, J shed 3 bases, and the junction held 9 bases outside the gene matches. The CDR3 has 16 amino acids. Per germline, CDR1 LNHNV and CDR2 YYDKDF (reference sequence). Supplemented by reference TRBV15 and TRBJ2-7, the full variable domain reads DAMVIQNPRYQVTQFGKPVTLSCSQTLNHNVMYWYQQKSSQAPKLLFHYYDKDFNNEADTPDNFQSRRPNTSFCFLDIRSPGLGDTAMYLCATSRPGTGKYYEQYFGPGTRLTVT.

The rearrangement links TRBV12-3 or TRBV12-4 to TRBJ2-1; D may be TRBD1 (5 bases). V was clipped by 3 bases and J by 9 bases, with 9 bases between them. The CDR3 has 12 amino acids. CDR3 in DNA: TGTGCCAGCAGTTTGGGGCAAATTGAGCAGTTCTTC. Amino acid sequence: CASSLGQIEQFF.

The chain combines TRBV6-1 with TRBJ1-6, with TRBD1 as a possible D gene (6 bases). The CDR3 runs 16 residues. V shed 4 bases and J shed 3 bases, with 13 bases lying between them. In germline, CDR1 is MNHNS, CDR2 SASEGT. In DNA form, the CDR3 reads TGTGCCAGCAGTGGTCTGGGCAGGGGCTATAATTCACCCCTCCACTTT. It is translated as CASSGLGRGYNSPLHF.

There are a few counts of this clone. This rearrangement joins TRBV7-2 to TRBJ1-1; 10 positions match TRBD1. Germline lookup yields CDR1 SGHTA and CDR2 FQGNSA. V trimming: 5 bases; J trimming: 3 bases; junction bases outside the gene matches: 9. The CDR3 runs to 16 residues. The CDR3 region has the DNA TGTGCCAGCAGCGACCGGGACAGGGGTTCTGACACTGAAGCTTTCTTT. Translation: CASSDRDRGSDTEAFF.

V usage is TRBV2 and J usage is TRBJ2-5, with 7 bases identical to TRBD2. The germline V gene has CDR1 SNHLY and CDR2 FYNNEI. CDR3 length: 13 residues. With 7 bases clipped from V and 5 bases from J, the junction kept 7 bases outside the gene matches. The CDR3 DNA reads TGTGCCAGCAAAGTTCTAGCGGCCGAGACCCAGTACTTC. It specifies CASKVLAAETQYF.

The chain recombines TRBV7-9 with TRBJ1-2, with 12 bases fitting TRBD1. The CDR3 runs to 17 residues. CDR1 SEHNR and CDR2 FQNEAQ come from the germline V gene (reference sequence). V lost 5 bases and J lost 3; bases outside the gene matches: 10. This CDR3 is CASSQTGTGGGDYGYTF. The CDR3 region has the DNA TGTGCCAGCAGCCAAACCGGGACAGGGGGCGGAGACTATGGCTACACCTTC.

This chain uses TRBV10-3 with TRBJ1-5; a weak D match, TRBD1 (6 bases). CDR1 and CDR2 from the germline V gene are ENHRY and SYGVKD. This CDR3 has 15 residues. The ends were cut back, 0 bases at V and 0 bases at J, with 6 bases in the middle. The CDR3 spells CAISESGGSNQPQHF. CDR3 coding DNA: TGTGCCATCAGTGAGTCAGGGGGTAGCAATCAGCCCCAGCATTTT.

The chain joins TRBV5-1 to TRBJ1-1, with a weak D call TRBD1 (6 bases). The CDR3 contains 14 residues. Germline CDR1 and CDR2: SGHRS and YFSETQ. The V end lost 0 bases, the J end lost 5 bases, and 11 bases lay between the germline ends. CDR3 sequence reads: CASSLEAGETEAFF. CDR3 sequence (DNA): TGCGCCAGCAGCTTGGAGGCAGGGGAGACTGAAGCTTTCTTT.

The rearrangement links TRBV4-1 to TRBJ1-6, with 9 bases lining up with TRBD1. After removal of 3 bases from V and 7 bases from J, the junction contained 7 bases not matched to a gene. The CDR3 length is 16 residues. Germline-derived CDR1 and CDR2 are MGHRA and YSYEKL. The CDR3 protein is CASSHTPGQGNSPLHF. CDR3 nucleotides: TGCGCCAGCAGCCATACCCCGGGACAGGGCAATTCACCCCTCCACTTT.

V and J are TRBV3-1 (or the pseudogene TRBV3-2) and TRBJ2-1; TRBD2 matches at 11 bases. Germline-derived CDR1 and CDR2 are LGHDT and YNNKEL (reference sequence). The V and J ends lost 2 bases and 8 bases, in that order; junction bases with no gene match: 14. The CDR3 loop spans 18 amino acids. CDR3 in amino acids: CASSQHLPGASGGHEQFF. The CDR3 bases are TGTGCCAGCAGCCAACACTTGCCTGGGGCTAGCGGGGGGCATGAGCAGTTCTTC.

This clone showed up just once. The genes are TRBV3-1 (or the pseudogene TRBV3-2) and TRBJ1-4; no clear D. Trimming cost V 3 bases and J 1 base, with 6 bases left between them. There are 14 residues in the CDR3. Germline values: CDR1 LGHDT, CDR2 YNNKEL (reference sequence). CDR3 in amino acids: CASSQGRTNEKLFF. CDR3 sequence (DNA): TGTGCCAGCAGCCAGGGCAGAACTAATGAAAAACTGTTTTTT.